This T cell receptor (beta chain) was sequenced during a study of T cells in Graves' hyperthyroidism and ophthalmopathy. Study-wide findings and caveats: Blood also showed most of the thyroid clonotypes that were expanded above 0.001.

CDR1 KGHSH and CDR2 LQKENI come from the germline V gene. The CDR3 has 15 amino acids. V lost 4 bases, J lost 0 bases, and 11 bases lay in between. Amplified regions were TCR beta CDR3 sequences from RNA transcripts. The TCR CDR3 first-round RT-PCR relied on the HTBI primer set. TCRdb itself ran the multiplex PCR reads through MiXCR, one entry per CDR3 protein. Of hundreds of thousands of distinct CDR3 sequences detected, around 14% appear once; the ten largest clones hold more than 5%. First hyperthyroidism diagnosis is when the blood sample was obtained, before any ophthalmopathy symptoms. This clonotype has only a few counts. The antigen is undetermined.

This TCR derives from a woman younger than 45 with Graves' hyperthyroidism that later progressed to Graves' ophthalmopathy. Sequenced input: blood. This rearrangement joins TRBV18 to TRBJ2-3, with D unresolved. As DNA, the CDR3 is TGTGCCAGCTCACTCACGACGGACAGCACAGATACGCAGTATTTT. Protein: CASSLTTDSTDTQYF. Looking up the rest from reference TRBV18 and TRBJ2-3 gives the full variable domain: NAGVMQNPRHLVRRRGQEARLRCSPMKGHSHVYWYRQLPEEGLKFMVYLQKENIIDESGMPKERFSAEFPKEGPSILRIQQVVRGDSAAYFCASSLTTDSTDTQYFGPGTRLTVL.